One sample yielded the 23 T cell receptor beta chains listed below, sequenced in a study of blood T cells in healthy people across ages. The authors ran a second PCR of about 6 to 11 cycles using a sample-barcoded 5' primer and a J-beta primer mix. TCRdb reanalysed the 5' RACE reads using MiXCR and keeps one entry per CDR3 protein. Among about 800,000 distinct CDR3 sequences listed, about 25% were seen once. In addition, the sample was reused for a study of T cells of mothers and their children.

The sequenced sample consisted of blood. Receptors originate from a boy aged 10-17 years in good health.

The sample holds a few counts of this clonotype. V is TRBV7-9 and J is TRBJ2-1, with a tentative D call TRBD2 (6 bases). The J call is doubtful: the DNA matches TRBJ2-7 better. There are 14 residues in the CDR3. Germline values: CDR1 SEHNR, CDR2 FQNEAQ (reference sequence). This chain's CDR3 is CASSQRDFYYEQYF. CDR3 DNA: TGTGCCAGCAGCCAACGGGACTTTTACTACGAGCAGTACTTC.

The rearrangement links TRBV12-5 to TRBJ2-7; 12 bases map to TRBD2. The CDR3 has 15 amino acids. Germline V gene lookup returns CDR1 LGHNT and CDR2 FRNRAP. The V and J ends lost 7 bases and 4 bases, in that order; junction bases with no gene match: 8. The CDR3 DNA sequence: TGTGCTAGTGATATGGGACTAGCGGGTATATACGAGCAGTACTTC. It yields the protein CASDMGLAGIYEQYF.

This clonotype was observed a handful of times. Its ends do not fully match the called genes, so a read error is possible. This chain uses TRBV7-3 with TRBJ2-1; 8 bases fit TRBD1. Germline V gene sequence: CDR1 SGHTA, CDR2 FQGTGA. CDR3 length: 16 residues. CDR3: CASSLTWQGAYNERFF. The CDR3 DNA follows: TGTGCCAGCAGCTTAACGTGGCAGGGGGCGTACAATGAGCGGTTCTTC.

V is TRBV5-1 and J is TRBJ2-6; D unclear. The germline V gene has CDR1 SGHRS and CDR2 YFSETQ. CDR3 length: 13 amino acids. Trimming removed 5 bases from V and 5 bases from J, with 8 bases in between. The DNA for the CDR3 is TGCGCCAGCAGTCAGTTCTGGGCCAACGTCCTGACTTTC. Translating gives CASSQFWANVLTF. The complete variable domain, with remaining parts taken from reference TRBV5-1 and TRBJ2-6, reads KAGVTQTPRYLIKTRGQQVTLSCSPISGHRSVSWYQQTPGQGLQFLFEYFSETQRNKGNFPGRFSGRQFSNSRSEMNVSTLELGDSALYLCASSQFWANVLTFGAGSRLTVL.

V and J are TRBV27 and TRBJ2-6; the D gene is possibly TRBD1 (5 bases). This CDR3 is 18 amino acids long. V was trimmed by 2 bases and J by 0 bases, leaving 14 bases between them. The germline V gene has CDR1 MNHEY and CDR2 SMNVEV (reference sequence). CDR3 in DNA: TGTGCCAGCAGTTTACAGGGCGGTGCAACCTCTGGGGCCAACGTCCTGACTTTC. Its translation is CASSLQGGATSGANVLTF.

DNA of the CDR3: TGTGCCAGCAGCTTGGGGCTAGCGTTTATAGAGCAGTACTTC. Its translation: CASSLGLAFIEQYF. The chain links TRBV7-2 to TRBJ2-7; a possible D gene is TRBD2 (6 bases). V gave up 3 bases and J gave up 7 bases, with 16 bases separating them. The CDR3 has 14 amino acids. The germline V gene encodes CDR1 SGHTA and CDR2 FQGNSA. Together with reference TRBV7-2 and TRBJ2-7, the CDR3 gives the full variable domain: GAGVSQSPSNKVTEKGKDVELRCDPISGHTALYWYRQSLGQGLEFLIYFQGNSAPDKSGLPSDRFSAERTGGSVSTLTIQRTQQEDSAVYLCASSLGLAFIEQYFGPGTRLTVT.

This clonotype was found a few times. This chain connects TRBV28 to TRBJ2-7, with TRBD2 matching 9 bases. Losses at the gene ends were 7 bases for V and 2 bases for J; bases not matched to a gene: 12. The CDR3 spans 16 residues. CDR1 is MDHEN, CDR2 SYDVKM, per germline. The DNA of the CDR3 is TGTGCCAGCACCAGTAGCGGGAGCGTTCGCCCCTACGAGCAGTACTTC. Residues: CASTSSGSVRPYEQYF.

This clonotype turned up a few times. The J gene is TRBJ2-3, the V gene TRBV25-1; a possible D gene is TRBD2 (5 bases). The CDR3 totals 15 residues. Trimming took 3 bases from V and 4 from J, leaving 14 bases between them. Germline V gives CDR1 MGHDK, CDR2 SYGVNS. CDR3 in amino acids: CASSDPLIGADTQYF. In nucleotides, the CDR3 is TGTGCCAGCAGTGACCCCCTCATCGGGGCAGATACGCAGTATTTT.

This clonotype has more than one count but fewer than ten. The chain combines TRBV29-1 with TRBJ2-1; a possible D gene is TRBD1 (6 bases). The ends were cut back, 5 bases at V and 8 bases at J, with 7 bases in the middle. Per germline, CDR1 SQVTM and CDR2 ANQGSEA. The CDR3 contains 10 residues. DNA of the CDR3: TGCAGCGTTCAGGGGTATGAGCAGTTCTTC. Translating it yields CSVQGYEQFF.

In its sample, this clonotype was seen once. This chain joins TRBV24-1 and TRBJ1-3, with D tentatively TRBD1 (5 bases). Trimming left V 3 bases short and J 4 bases short, with 9 bases between. Per the germline V gene, CDR1 is KGHDR and CDR2 is SFDVKD. This CDR3 spans 14 amino acids. CDR3: CATSDPGTGNTIYF. CDR3 sequence (DNA): TGTGCCACCAGTGATCCTGGGACCGGAAACACCATATATTTT.

The table lists this clonotype with many counts. The chain joins TRBV6-2 or TRBV6-3 to TRBJ2-5; 7 bases line up with TRBD1. Germline V gives CDR1 MNHEY, CDR2 SVGEGT. Trimming cost V 4 bases and J 4 bases; bases outside gene matches: 9. This CDR3 has 15 amino acids. The CDR3 loop is CASSSAGQEGETQYF. The CDR3 region has the DNA TGTGCCAGCAGTTCGGCCGGACAGGAAGGAGAGACCCAGTACTTC.

This chain links TRBV13 with TRBJ2-1, with D hard to call. Germline CDR1 PRHDT, CDR2 FYEKMQ (reference sequence). The V and J ends lost 0 bases and 3 bases respectively, with 9 bases between them. The CDR3 sequence is 15 residues long. The CDR3 loop is CASSLGLGSYNEQFF. The DNA for the CDR3 is TGTGCCAGCAGCTTAGGCCTTGGCAGCTACAATGAGCAGTTCTTC.

This clonotype was counted only a few times. The chain joins TRBV7-2 to TRBJ2-5; 9 bases map to TRBD2. The CDR3 extends over 13 amino acids. Germline CDR1 reads SGHTA; CDR2 reads FQGNSA. V lost 4 bases and J lost 11; bases outside the gene matches: 8. The CDR3 bases are TGTGCCAGCAGCTGGGGCGGCGGGGGGGAGCAGTACTTC. The encoded protein is CASSWGGGGEQYF.

The chain combines TRBV12-3 or TRBV12-4 with TRBJ2-1, with D hard to call. CDR3 size: 16 residues. The germline V and J ends were trimmed by 2 bases and 0 bases, with 11 bases remaining between them. DNA of the CDR3: TGTGCCAGCAGTTTACGTCAGATTGGCTCCTACAATGAGCAGTTCTTC. Amino acids: CASSLRQIGSYNEQFF.

This clonotype was detected a few times. The chain joins TRBV13 to TRBJ2-4; D is unresolved. Per germline, CDR1 PRHDT and CDR2 FYEKMQ (reference sequence). Trimming stripped 9 bases from V and 4 bases from J, with 16 bases between. The CDR3 loop spans 14 amino acids. CDR3 loop: CARSQVERKNIQYF. The CDR3 DNA is TGTGCCAGAAGCCAGGTCGAGAGAAAAAACATTCAGTACTTC.

The rearrangement uses TRBV5-1 and TRBJ2-5; D may be TRBD2 (7 bases). The assigned J gene may be wrong: the sequence end matches TRBJ2-7 better. The CDR3 is made up of 16 amino acids. The germline gives CDR1 SGHRS, CDR2 YFSETQ. The DNA of the CDR3 is TGCGCCAGCAGCTTGTGGGGAGGGGGGAATAAGGACGAGCAGTACTTC. Its protein is CASSLWGGGNKDEQYF.

A few counts support this clonotype. The gene calls are TRBV28 and TRBJ2-5; the match to TRBD2 covers 7 bases. The germline V gene has CDR1 MDHEN and CDR2 SYDVKM. J gave up 0 bases and V 8 bases, and 9 bases lay outside the gene matches. This CDR3 comprises 15 residues. This chain's CDR3 is CASLRISGYQETQYF. CDR3 nucleotide sequence: TGTGCCAGCTTAAGAATTAGCGGGTACCAAGAGACCCAGTACTTC.

The table lists this clonotype with a few counts. The chain employs TRBV6-2 or TRBV6-3 and TRBJ2-1; D may match TRBD1 or TRBD2 (5 bases each). The CDR3 runs 11 residues. Germline V gives CDR1 MNHEY, CDR2 SVGEGT. V dropped 5 bases and J dropped 11 bases, with 10 bases sitting between them. CDR3 nucleotides: TGTGCCAGCAGTGTATGGGGACAGCAGTTCTTC. Residues: CASSVWGQQFF.

The table lists this clonotype with a few counts. This sequence joins TRBV6-5 and TRBJ1-2; no reliable D call. V lost 0 bases and J lost 6, with 8 bases in between. CDR3 length equals 13 residues. Germline V lookup: CDR1 MNHEY, CDR2 SVGAGI. CDR3 sequence reads: CASSYSSRDGYTF. As DNA, the CDR3 is TGTGCCAGCAGTTACTCTTCCCGGGATGGCTACACCTTC.

The genes are TRBV9 and TRBJ1-5, with 7 bases aligning to TRBD1. CDR3 length: 15 amino acids. Germline values: CDR1 SGDLS, CDR2 YYNGEE. V gave up 4 bases and J gave up 3 bases; unmatched junction bases: 7. The CDR3 DNA sequence: TGTGCCAGCAGCATTTCCGGGACAGCCAATCAGCCCCAGCATTTT. This sequence encodes CASSISGTANQPQHF.

This clonotype was counted between two and nine times. The rearrangement joins TRBV7-9 to TRBJ2-5; D is possibly TRBD2 (5 bases). V lost 4 bases to trimming and J lost 5 bases, with 20 bases between them. CDR3 length equals 16 residues. Per germline, CDR1 SEHNR and CDR2 FQNEAQ (reference sequence). The CDR3 spells CASSSQLRVKQETQYF. The CDR3 nucleotides read TGTGCCAGCAGCTCCCAATTGCGGGTTAAGCAGGAGACCCAGTACTTC.

This clonotype was picked up a small number of times. The chain couples TRBV10-2 to TRBJ2-1; D gene ambiguous. V was trimmed by 3 bases and J by 9 bases, leaving 15 bases between them. Germline values: CDR1 WSHSY, CDR2 SAAADI. The CDR3 loop spans 14 amino acids. The CDR3 DNA reads as TGCGCCAGCAGTGAACCCTCCCTAGTTACTGAGCAGTTCTTC. It yields the protein CASSEPSLVTEQFF.

The rearrangement links TRBV6-2 or TRBV6-3 to TRBJ2-1; possible D gene TRBD2, 6 bases. Germline values: CDR1 MNHEY, CDR2 SVGEGT. The V end lost 4 bases, the J end lost 0 bases, and 10 bases lay between the germline ends. The CDR3 sequence is 15 residues long. For the CDR3, the DNA is TGTGCCAGCAGTTCCCCGGGACTCTCCTACAATGAGCAGTTCTTC. Its translation is CASSSPGLSYNEQFF.